The clone carrying this TCR beta chain has more than one count but fewer than ten. What it binds is not known. One entry per CDR3 protein, called by TCRdb with MiXCR from the RT-PCR reads. The table shows approximately 500,000 distinct CDR3 sequences, with approximately 13% occurring only once. The CDR3 loop spans 14 amino acids. V was shortened by 5 bases and J by 7 bases, with 17 bases between the two germline ends. The sample belongs to a study of response to subunit inactivated influenza vaccine. Study-level findings and limits: Authors suggested that a seasonal influenza vaccination recruits few new T cells each time.

Material: PBMCs from blood, obtained roughly 45 days after vaccination. The chain joins TRBV12-3 or TRBV12-4 to TRBJ1-2, with D hard to call. The sequence came from a man aged 45 to 65 who received an inactivated influenza vaccine. The chain's CDR3 is CASSTSATEGGYTF. In DNA form, the CDR3 reads TGTGCCAGCAGTACCTCCGCCACAGAAGGTGGCTACACCTTC.